The following is a T cell receptor (beta chain) sequence with its context. Its antigen is undetermined. The PCR was carried out with 60 Vbeta primers and 13 Jbeta primers. Assay: immunoSEQ multiplex PCR; the TCRdb copy retains only in-frame clones and omits some. The sample holds roughly 110,000 clones, roughly three quarters seen once. This CDR3 region has 13 residues. The V gene's germline CDR1 is SGDLS and CDR2 YYNGEE. Trimming removed 1 base from V and 0 bases from J, with 4 bases in between. The data originate from a study of cytomegalovirus exposure and HLA in healthy donors. Study conclusions and caveats: CMV antigen specificity was confirmed in vitro for three CMV-associated chains. The majority of TCR sequences were rare, yet some public TCRs appeared in many donors. Follow-up analysis found HLA locus-dependent TCR association rates, highest for DRB1 and lowest for HLA-C.

V and J are TRBV9 and TRBJ2-5; D remains unclear. The sequencing input was PBMCs. The source is a woman in her thirties or forties in good health and CMV-seropositive. This CDR3 reads CASSVRDQETQYF. Written as DNA, the CDR3 is TGTGCCAGCAGCGTACGAGACCAAGAGACCCAGTACTTC.